This TCR beta chain was identified in a study of T cell responses to AZD1222 COVID-19 vaccine. The CDR3 runs to 14 residues. Trimming left V 4 bases short and J 1 base short, with 10 bases between. Germline V lookup: CDR1 MNHEY, CDR2 SVGAGI. Only in-frame clones appear in the TCRdb table, and some are missing; sequencing was by immunoSEQ multiplex PCR. The sample lists 150,000 to 200,000 clones; 94% were seen once. The rearrangement joins TRBV6-5 to TRBJ1-1; D gene uncertain. The origin of this receptor is an adult in good health. The specimen was peripheral blood, collected on day 0 of AZD1222 vaccination. CDR3 bases: TGTGCCAGCAGTTCGCCTCCAGGGAACACTGAAGCTTTCTTT. It translates to CASSSPPGNTEAFF.